This paragraph covers one TCR beta chain sequence. The antigen remains undetermined. Regarding donors, all were healthy bone marrow donors. Primers: 60 Vbeta forward and 13 Jbeta reverse. Data came from immunoSEQ multiplex PCR; TCRdb stores just in-frame clones and leaves some out. This sample yields 180,000 or so clones, of which approximately 72% are seen a single time; 2% to 2.5% belongs to the top ten. This CDR3 comprises 11 residues. Looked up from germline, CDR1 is MDHEN and CDR2 is SYDVKM. V gave up 6 bases and J gave up 6 bases, with 8 bases separating them. This entry is derived from a study of cytomegalovirus exposure and HLA in healthy donors. The wider study: From 190 million or so T cells, an earlier analysis saw approximately 110 million unique TCR beta sequences.

Study-level findings and limits: Earlier findings revealed that most TCR beta V segments proved productive either about 87% or about 30% of the time.

This TCR derives from a human donor in good health. The chain combines TRBV28 with TRBJ1-1, with D maybe TRBD1 (6 bases). Material: PBMCs. The CDR3 is CASRRGPEAFF. The CDR3 DNA is TGTGCCAGCAGGCGGGGGCCTGAAGCTTTCTTT.